This T cell receptor beta chain was obtained from a study of beta chain features in type 1 diabetes. Expressed TCRB transcripts were sequenced because the entire RNA isolate underwent reverse transcription. The table came from immunoSEQ multiplex PCR; TCRdb's copy has only in-frame clones and leaves some out. Of a few hundred thousand clones detected, roughly 31% appear once; the ten largest clones hold roughly 0.06%. Germline V lookup: CDR1 ENHRY, CDR2 SYGVKD. Trimming cost V 10 bases and J 3 bases, with 16 bases left between them. The CDR3 runs to 14 residues. This TCR was recovered from a man in his late teens or twenties in good health. The chain couples TRBV10-3 to TRBJ2-1; tentative D call: TRBD2 (6 bases). Source material: naive CD4+ T cells from blood. CDR3 DNA: TGTGCCACCCAAGAACGGGAGAGCTACAATGAGCAGTTCTTC. Its protein is CATQERESYNEQFF.